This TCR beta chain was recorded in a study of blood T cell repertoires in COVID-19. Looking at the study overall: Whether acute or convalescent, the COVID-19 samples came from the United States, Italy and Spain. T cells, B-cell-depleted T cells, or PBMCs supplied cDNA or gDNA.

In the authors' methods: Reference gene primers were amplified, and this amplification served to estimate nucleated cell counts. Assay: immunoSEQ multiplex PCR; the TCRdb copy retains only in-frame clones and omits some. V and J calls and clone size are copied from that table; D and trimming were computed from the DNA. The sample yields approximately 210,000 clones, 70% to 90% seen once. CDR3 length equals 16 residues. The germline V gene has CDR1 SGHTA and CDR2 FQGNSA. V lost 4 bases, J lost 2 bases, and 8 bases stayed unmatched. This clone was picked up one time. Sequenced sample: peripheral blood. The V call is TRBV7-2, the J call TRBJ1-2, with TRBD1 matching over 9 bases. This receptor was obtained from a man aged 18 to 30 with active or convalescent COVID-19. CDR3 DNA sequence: TGTGCCAGCAGCTACCTGGTCGGGACAGGGAACTATGGCTACACCTTC. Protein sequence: CASSYLVGTGNYGYTF.